Each of the 32 T cell receptor beta chains below was sequenced from the same sample in a study of cytomegalovirus exposure and HLA in healthy donors. Researchers ran the PCR with 60 Vbeta and 13 Jbeta primers. The assay was immunoSEQ multiplex PCR, and TCRdb's table has in-frame clones only and misses some. The profile covers over 100,000 clones, with 76% appearing a single time and roughly 12% taken by the ten largest. The sequenced sample was PBMCs. The source of these receptors is a woman between 40 and 50 years old in good health and CMV-seropositive.

V is TRBV10-1 and J is TRBJ1-1; possibly TRBD1 for D (5 bases). The ends were cut back, 9 bases at V and 3 bases at J, with 17 bases in the middle. Germline V lookup: CDR1 WNHNN, CDR2 SYGVQD (reference sequence). This CDR3 spans 14 amino acids. The CDR3 region has the DNA TGCGCCAGAGACCCCCGGGGGGGGTACACTGAAGCTTTCTTT. Translated, it gives CARDPRGGYTEAFF.

DNA of the CDR3: TGTGCCACCAGCAGACGACAGGGAGATACGCAGTATTTT. It specifies CATSRRQGDTQYF. The chain carries TRBV15 and TRBJ2-3, with 7 bases aligning to TRBD1. This CDR3 spans 13 amino acids. Per the germline V gene, CDR1 is LNHNV and CDR2 is YYDKDF (reference sequence). J lost 5 bases, V lost 2 bases, and 1 base had no gene match.

This clone was observed a few times. The J gene is TRBJ1-1, the V gene TRBV18; D is undetermined. CDR1 KGHSH and CDR2 LQKENI come from the germline V gene. The CDR3 is 15 amino acids. The V end was cut by 3 bases, the J end by 0 bases, with 11 bases between. CDR3 in DNA: TGTGCCAGCTCACCCTGGGAGAAGCTGAACACTGAAGCTTTCTTT. This translates into CASSPWEKLNTEAFF.

The CDR3 coding sequence is TGTGCCAGCACCAGGGACAATCAGCCCCAGCATTTT. This gives the protein CASTRDNQPQHF. J is TRBJ1-5 and V is TRBV6-6; possible D gene TRBD1, 5 bases. This CDR3 spans 12 amino acids. V was trimmed by 7 bases and J by 3 bases, leaving 7 bases between them. Germline assignment: CDR1 MNHNY and CDR2 SVGAGI (reference sequence).

The chain joins TRBV19 to TRBJ2-3, with 8 nucleotides matching TRBD1. The CDR3 is made up of 14 amino acids. Germline-derived CDR1 and CDR2 are LNHDA and SQIVND (reference sequence). The V gene end was trimmed by 3 bases and the J gene end by 4 bases; junction bases not matched to a gene: 3. CDR3 sequence (DNA): TGTGCCAGTAGTATGCAGGGGGCCGCAGATACGCAGTATTTT. Its translation is CASSMQGAADTQYF.

This clone was seen a single time. The chain joins TRBV6-5 to TRBJ1-2; D is perhaps TRBD1 (6 bases). This CDR3 region has 15 residues. Germline V lookup: CDR1 MNHEY, CDR2 SVGAGI. Trimming shortened V by 7 bases and J by 3 bases, and 18 bases separated the two germline ends. The CDR3 DNA sequence: TGTGCCAGCAAGTTTTTGGGGGCGAACGACTATGGCTACACCTTC. Encoded protein: CASKFLGANDYGYTF.

The J gene is TRBJ2-6, the V gene TRBV18, with 12 nucleotides matching TRBD2. Unmatched junction bases numbered 7, after V lost 3 bases and J lost 4 bases. Germline V gene data show CDR1 as KGHSH and CDR2 as LQKENI. The CDR3 is 18 amino acids. In DNA, the CDR3 is TGTGCCAGCTCACCCGGACTAGCGGGGCTTCACGGGGCCAACGTCCTGACTTTC. Encoded protein: CASSPGLAGLHGANVLTF.

The chain couples TRBV13 to TRBJ1-2, with TRBD1 matching over 7 bases. Per germline, CDR1 PRHDT and CDR2 FYEKMQ (reference sequence). V shed 5 bases and J 2 bases; nucleotides not matched to a gene: 2. The CDR3 sequence is 13 residues long. DNA for the CDR3: TGTGCCAGCAGCGTACAGGGGAACTATGGCTACACCTTC. It codes for CASSVQGNYGYTF.

V usage is TRBV5-4 and J usage is TRBJ1-1, with a tentative D call TRBD1 (5 bases). Between the trimmed V and J ends, which lost 2 bases and 11 bases, there was a span of 16 bases. Germline V lookup: CDR1 SGHNT, CDR2 YYREEE (reference sequence). The CDR3 covers 13 residues. The CDR3 is CASSFGGEYGAFF. CDR3 nucleotide sequence: TGTGCCAGCAGCTTTGGAGGGGAATATGGCGCTTTCTTT.

The CDR3 DNA is TGCGCCAGCAGAGGTCTCCTGGGACAGGCGAGTGACGGGGAGACCCAGTACTTC. As protein: CASRGLLGQASDGETQYF. The chain links TRBV10-2 to TRBJ2-5; the match to TRBD1 covers 8 bases. This CDR3 is 18 amino acids long. Per the germline V gene, CDR1 is WSHSY and CDR2 is SAAADI. The trim removed 6 bases at V and 5 bases at J, leaving 20 bases unmatched.

The J gene is TRBJ2-1, the V gene TRBV6-6; possible D gene TRBD2, 7 bases. Germline loops: CDR1 MNHNY, CDR2 SVGAGI (reference sequence). This CDR3 comprises 15 residues. V dropped 2 bases and J dropped 5 bases, with 13 bases sitting between them. The CDR3 DNA sequence: TGTGCCAGCAGTTACCGCGGGGGCCTTAACAATGAGCAGTTCTTC. It yields the protein CASSYRGGLNNEQFF.

The chain uses TRBV6-4 and TRBJ1-5, with D perhaps TRBD1 (6 bases). Germline V lookup: CDR1 MRHNA, CDR2 SNTAGT. The CDR3 has 15 amino acids. V dropped 4 bases and J dropped 1 base, with 11 bases sitting between them. The CDR3 loop is CASSGGGGSNQPQHF. CDR3 coding DNA: TGTGCCAGCAGTGGGGGGGGCGGGAGCAATCAGCCCCAGCATTTT.

The V gene is TRBV4-1, the J gene TRBJ2-7; 9 bases match TRBD2. The CDR3 runs to 15 residues. The junction had 4 bases not matched to a gene; V was cut back by 4 bases and J by 0 bases. From germline, CDR1 is MGHRA and CDR2 YSYEKL. CDR3 in amino acids: CASSPQAGGSYEQYF. CDR3 sequence (DNA): TGCGCCAGCAGCCCCCAAGCGGGGGGCTCCTACGAGCAGTACTTC.

This clone was picked up one time. The chain combines TRBV29-1 with TRBJ1-6, with 9 bases fitting TRBD1. Germline V CDR1 and CDR2: SQVTM, ANQGSEA. CDR3 length: 14 residues. The V and J ends lost 5 bases and 8 bases, in that order; junction bases with no gene match: 7. The CDR3 nucleotides read TGCAGCGTTAAATACAGGGGGCCGGATTCACCCCTCCACTTT. It specifies CSVKYRGPDSPLHF.

The chain joins TRBV7-9 to TRBJ2-5; tentative D call: TRBD1 (5 bases). The germline V and J ends were trimmed by 1 base and 5 bases, with 17 bases remaining between them. Germline CDR1 is SEHNR and CDR2 is FQNEAQ (reference sequence). This CDR3 spans 16 amino acids. This CDR3 is CASSLVSWGADETQYF. CDR3 coding DNA: TGTGCCAGCAGCTTAGTGTCTTGGGGCGCGGATGAGACCCAGTACTTC.

This clone was detected only once. The chain links TRBV4-1 to TRBJ2-2, with D tentatively TRBD2 (6 bases). Per germline, CDR1 MGHRA and CDR2 YSYEKL. The CDR3 consists of 16 residues. V lost 0 bases and J 5 bases, leaving 13 bases between the germline ends. CDR3 in DNA: TGCGCCAGCAGCCAAGAGGGGGGTCTTAAGACCGGGGAGCTGTTTTTT. Amino acids: CASSQEGGLKTGELFF.

The chain links TRBV6-1 to TRBJ2-2, with TRBD2 identical over 9 bases. J lost 5 bases, V lost 2 bases, and 12 bases had no gene match. The CDR3 length is 18 residues. The V gene's germline CDR1 is MNHNS and CDR2 SASEGT. The CDR3 sequence: CASSERIAGDPLTGELFF. The CDR3 bases are TGTGCCAGCAGTGAACGGATAGCGGGGGACCCTTTAACCGGGGAGCTGTTTTTT.

The V gene is TRBV2, the J gene TRBJ2-5; 8 bases align to TRBD1. From germline, CDR1 is SNHLY and CDR2 FYNNEI. CDR3 length equals 15 residues. The trim removed 2 bases at V and 5 bases at J, leaving 7 bases unmatched. The CDR3 region has the DNA TGTGCCAGCAGTGAAATTCAGGGGGCATGGGAGACCCAGTACTTC. This gives the protein CASSEIQGAWETQYF.

V gene TRBV4-2 combines with J gene TRBJ2-1; 8 nucleotides line up with TRBD2. V gave up 0 bases and J gave up 7 bases; unmatched junction bases: 8. The CDR3 spans 16 residues. CDR1 and CDR2 from the germline V gene are LGHNA and YNFKEQ. This CDR3 reads CASSQDPSGGRNEQFF. CDR3 nucleotide sequence: TGTGCCAGCAGCCAAGATCCCAGCGGGGGCCGGAATGAGCAGTTCTTC.

The chain links TRBV27 to TRBJ1-1; the D gene is possibly TRBD1 (5 bases). The CDR3 spans 14 residues. The germline CDR1 and CDR2 sequences are MNHEY and SMNVEV (reference sequence). The germline V and J ends were trimmed by 6 bases and 5 bases, with 16 bases remaining between them. The CDR3 region is CASSSWRGTTEAFF. The CDR3 DNA reads as TGTGCCAGCAGCTCTTGGCGGGGCACGACTGAAGCTTTCTTT.

Notes on this clone: The sample carries other DNA sequences with the same CDR3. The chain recombines TRBV20-1 with TRBJ2-7, with 7 bases aligning to TRBD1. The CDR3 is 11 amino acids. V was clipped by 5 bases and J by 3 bases; unmatched bases: 1. Per the germline V gene, CDR1 is DFQATT and CDR2 is SNEGSKA (reference sequence). CDR3 sequence reads: CSARQGYEQYF. The CDR3 DNA reads as TGCAGTGCTCGACAGGGCTACGAGCAGTACTTC.

The CDR3 reads CASSLGSVGADTQYF. The DNA of the CDR3 is TGTGCCAGCAGTTTAGGAAGCGTTGGAGCAGATACGCAGTATTTT. This chain uses TRBV27 with TRBJ2-3; D is uncertain. Trimming took off 2 bases at V and 4 bases at J, with 13 bases between the two ends. The CDR3 extends over 15 amino acids. Per germline, CDR1 MNHEY and CDR2 SMNVEV (reference sequence).

The rearrangement links TRBV28 to TRBJ1-2, with TRBD1 matching 8 bases. The trim removed 5 bases at V and 2 bases at J, leaving 4 bases unmatched. The CDR3 is 14 amino acids. CDR1 and CDR2 from the germline V gene are MDHEN and SYDVKM. CDR3 amino acids: CASSGRTGNYGYTF. CDR3 DNA sequence: TGTGCCAGCAGTGGGAGGACAGGGAACTATGGCTACACCTTC.

This chain connects TRBV18 to TRBJ1-1, with 11 nucleotides matching TRBD1. This CDR3 spans 13 amino acids. Germline trimming cut 3 bases from V and 10 bases from J; bases unmatched to any gene: 4. Germline V gives CDR1 KGHSH, CDR2 LQKENI. In nucleotides, the CDR3 is TGTGCCAGCTCACCGCCCGGACAGGGGGCAGCTTTCTTT. It translates to CASSPPGQGAAFF.

The chain joins TRBV2 to TRBJ1-2; 11 bases are shared with TRBD1. V lost 4 bases, J lost 5 bases, and 6 bases stayed unmatched. Per the germline V gene, CDR1 is SNHLY and CDR2 is FYNNEI. The CDR3 covers 15 residues. The CDR3 nucleotides are TGTGCCAGCAGTGTTCGGACAGGGGGCTCGTATGGCTACACCTTC. Its translation is CASSVRTGGSYGYTF.

This chain joins TRBV25-1 and TRBJ1-1; D unclear. Trimming stripped 3 bases from V and 3 bases from J, with 5 bases between. The CDR3 consists of 12 residues. CDR1 and CDR2 from the germline V gene are MGHDK and SYGVNS. The CDR3 loop is CASSDPYTEAFF. Written as DNA, the CDR3 is TGTGCCAGCAGTGATCCCTACACTGAAGCTTTCTTT.

The chain carries TRBV6-5 and TRBJ1-4; D may be TRBD1 (6 bases). The germline CDR1 and CDR2 sequences are MNHEY and SVGAGI. The CDR3 runs to 14 residues. Deletions cut 3 bases from V and 7 bases from J, with 12 bases between. The CDR3 DNA reads TGTGCCAGCAGTTATCAGGGGCGGACTGAAAAACTGTTTTTT. The encoded protein is CASSYQGRTEKLFF.

As concerns this clone: A read error may account for a junction end that differs from germline. The rearrangement links TRBV30 to TRBJ1-2, with 10 bases identical to TRBD1. CDR1 GTSNPN and CDR2 SVGIG come from the germline V gene (reference sequence). The CDR3 has 11 amino acids. The CDR3 DNA reads TGTGCCCTAGGGACAGGGGTAACCCACGACTTC. Translated: CALGTGVTHDF.

This clone was observed a handful of times. The chain combines TRBV7-6 with TRBJ1-6, with unresolved D. V was trimmed by 1 base and J by 10 bases, leaving 11 bases between them. The CDR3 is 14 amino acids. From germline, CDR1 is SGHVS and CDR2 FNYEAQ. CDR3 protein: CASSLGRGGSPLHF. Here the CDR3 DNA reads TGTGCCAGCAGCTTAGGGCGGGGAGGCTCACCCCTCCACTTT.

As regards this clone: A read error may produce the germline difference seen at one junction end. The CDR3 loop reads CSARAPDGDLF. The CDR3 bases are TGCAGTGCTAGAGCCCCGGACGGGGATCTCTTT. The rearrangement links TRBV20-1 to TRBJ1-1; D ambiguous. CDR1 is DFQATT, CDR2 SNEGSKA, per germline (reference sequence). CDR3 length: 11 amino acids.

The J gene is TRBJ1-4, the V gene TRBV9, with D possibly being TRBD1 (5 bases). Germline CDR1 and CDR2: SGDLS and YYNGEE. V lost 0 bases, J lost 7 bases, and 10 bases lay in between. This CDR3 has 14 residues. CDR3 protein: CASSVGTRGEKLFF. The DNA of the CDR3 is TGTGCCAGCAGCGTAGGGACAAGAGGTGAAAAACTGTTTTTT.

V gene TRBV11-2 combines with J gene TRBJ2-7; tentative D call: TRBD1 (6 bases). CDR1 is SGHAT and CDR2 is FQNNGV in the germline V gene. The CDR3 runs 13 residues. V lost 5 bases, J lost 7 bases, and 15 bases lay in between. The CDR3 coding sequence is TGTGCCAGCAGCCAGGGGCAGGCGGAGGAGCAGTACTTC. Protein product: CASSQGQAEEQYF.